This T cell receptor (beta chain) was recovered during a study of regulatory and conventional T cells in RAG deficiency. Notes on the study in general: In Omenn syndrome, Treg and Tconv repertoires overlapped >75%. RAG-deficient patients showed markedly lower Shannon entropy and higher Simpson indices than control T-cell subsets.

Details on this clone: Its antigen is still unknown.

The repertoire was sequenced with immunoSEQ multiplex PCR; TCRdb's copy has only in-frame clones and lacks some. The table has tens of thousands of clones, about 90% seen once. Genomic DNA came from blood regulatory T cells gated CD4+ CD25-high CD127-low. Germline V gene lookup returns CDR1 MRHNA and CDR2 SNTAGT. V lost 0 bases and J 8 bases, leaving 13 bases between the germline ends. CDR3 length: 14 residues. The data also belong to a second study, concerning regulatory T cells. Turning to that study: The primer mix had 52 TRBV and 13 TRBJ primers. In patients, unique TRB V-J pairs were restricted and V/J usage skewed, especially in Tregs.

Sequenced: Tregs sorted from blood. The chain joins TRBV6-4 to TRBJ1-2, with D perhaps matching TRBD1 (5 bases). The TCR was taken from a human donor in good health. CDR3 in amino acids: CASSDSWGAMGYTF. CDR3 coding DNA: TGTGCCAGCAGTGACTCGTGGGGCGCGATGGGCTACACCTTC.